Listed below are T cell receptor beta chains from one sample, sequenced in a study of beta chain features in type 1 diabetes. The repertoire was sequenced with immunoSEQ multiplex PCR; TCRdb's copy has only in-frame clones and lacks some. The sample contains 630,000 or so clones, around an eighth of which appear only once. The sequenced material came from naive CD4+ T cells from blood. All receptors derive from a man aged 18 to 30 with type 1 diabetes. The CDR3 runs from the conserved cysteine through the conserved F or W. A D gene is named only where the DNA matches it firmly. Size tells how often a clone was seen (once, few, many) or the class of an expanded clone, and some rows leave it out.

CDR3aa	CDR3nt	j_gene	v_gene	d_gene	abundance
CASSSGTTGNQPQHF	TGTGCCAGCAGCTCCGGGACAACGGGCAATCAGCCCCAGCATTTT	TRBJ1-5	TRBV27	-	-
CASSRGQIYEQYF	TGTGCCAGCAGCCGGGGACAAATTTACGAGCAGTACTTC	TRBJ2-7	TRBV6-5	-	few
CALNYGPGEQYF	TGTGCCCTGAATTACGGACCCGGGGAGCAGTACTTC	TRBJ2-7	TRBV30	-	few
CASSLRIRANYGYTF	TGTGCCAGCAGTTTAAGAATCAGGGCTAACTATGGCTACACCTTC	TRBJ1-2	TRBV28	-	-
CASSLSKPSNYGYTF	TGTGCCAGCAGCTTATCCAAACCCTCTAACTATGGCTACACCTTC	TRBJ1-2	TRBV7-2	-	-
CASSQTSGSINEQFF	TGTGCCAGCAGCCAGACTAGCGGGAGTATCAATGAGCAGTTCTTC	TRBJ2-1	TRBV7-2	TRBD2	few
CASSTLAGGTYNEQFF	TGTGCCAGCAGCACCCTAGCGGGGGGAACCTACAATGAGCAGTTCTTC	TRBJ2-1	TRBV28	TRBD2	-
CATSIRGQGPLF	TGTGCCACCAGCATCCGGGGACAGGGTCCCCTCTTC	TRBJ1-2	TRBV15	TRBD1	-
CSVEGGRGSYNEQFF	TGCAGCGTTGAAGGCGGGAGGGGGTCCTACAATGAGCAGTTCTTC	TRBJ2-1	TRBV29-1	TRBD2	few
CAWSVIGGLKNTIYF	TGTGCCTGGAGTGTCATCGGGGGGCTTAAGAACACCATATATTTT	TRBJ1-3	TRBV30	-	-
CASSLATGGDTQYF	TGTGCCAGCAGCTTAGCCACAGGGGGCGATACGCAGTATTTT	TRBJ2-3	TRBV11-1	TRBD1	few
CASSLGFGNTIYF	TGTGCCAGCAGCTTAGGGTTCGGAAACACCATATATTTT	TRBJ1-3	TRBV7-6	-	few
CASGLVQPSVTSGRDEQFF	TGTGCTAGTGGTTTGGTTCAACCCTCGGTGACTAGCGGGAGGGATGAGCAGTTCTTC	TRBJ2-1	TRBV12-5	TRBD2	-
CASSRPSGSTYEQYF	TGTGCCAGCAGCCGCCCTAGCGGGAGCACCTACGAGCAGTACTTC	TRBJ2-7	TRBV5-4	TRBD2	few
CASSRQNREAFF	TGTGCCAGCAGCCGACAGAACAGGGAGGCTTTCTTT	TRBJ1-1	TRBV6-1	-	-
CASSERDEQFF	TGTGCCAGCAGTGAACGAGATGAGCAGTTCTTC	TRBJ2-1	TRBV6-1	-	-
CASSVGFIGMNTEAFF	TGTGCCAGCAGCGTAGGATTCATAGGGATGAACACTGAAGCTTTCTTT	TRBJ1-1	TRBV9	-	-
CAWSVPDRAIAEAFF	TGTGCCTGGAGTGTTCCCGACAGGGCCATCGCTGAAGCTTTCTTT	TRBJ1-1	TRBV30	TRBD1	few
CAWSAQRGFYGYTF	TGTGCCTGGAGTGCCCAGAGGGGTTTCTATGGCTACACCTTC	TRBJ1-2	TRBV30	-	few
CASSSPRITQETQYF	TGTGCCAGCAGCTCCCCTAGGATTACCCAAGAGACCCAGTACTTC	TRBJ2-5	TRBV7-9	-	-
CASSGGPGGTTDTQYF	TGCGCCAGCAGCGGAGGTCCCGGAGGGACTACAGATACGCAGTATTTT	TRBJ2-3	TRBV5-1	-	-
CASGGPLHGETQYF	TGTGCCAGCGGGGGTCCTCTGCATGGAGAGACCCAGTACTTC	TRBJ2-5	TRBV9	-	-
CASSLRRGNYGYTF	TGTGCCAGCAGCTTACGCAGGGGAAACTATGGCTACACCTTC	TRBJ1-2	TRBV11-2	-	once
CASSRENRAGQPQHF	TGTGCCAGCAGTCGGGAGAACAGGGCGGGACAGCCCCAGCATTTT	TRBJ1-5	TRBV27	-	few
CASTLGRGTTEAFF	TGTGCCAGCACTTTAGGCCGGGGAACCACTGAAGCTTTCTTT	TRBJ1-1	TRBV28	-	-
CAWSAQPGYTGELFF	TGTGCCTGGAGTGCCCAACCCGGGTACACCGGGGAGCTGTTTTTT	TRBJ2-2	TRBV30	-	-
CASSVVGEALNTEAFF	TGTGCCAGCAGCGTAGTAGGCGAGGCCCTGAACACTGAAGCTTTCTTT	TRBJ1-1	TRBV9	-	once
CASSLSGEPTGELFF	TGTGCCAGCAGTCTAAGCGGGGAGCCCACCGGGGAGCTGTTTTTT	TRBJ2-2	TRBV9	TRBD2	-
CSAKPRSKLFF	TGCAGTGCTAAGCCCCGTTCGAAACTGTTTTTT	TRBJ1-4	TRBV20-1	-	few
CASIGSRFGNEQFF	TGTGCCAGCATTGGGTCTAGATTCGGCAATGAGCAGTTCTTC	TRBJ2-1	TRBV28	-	few
CASSQAGGRVYEQYF	TGCGCCAGCAGCCAAGCCGGCGGGAGGGTGTACGAGCAGTACTTC	TRBJ2-7	TRBV4-1	TRBD2	few
CASSLRETQYF	TGTGCCAGCTCCCTCAGAGAGACCCAGTACTTC	TRBJ2-5	TRBV18	-	-
CAWTPGDRATPFLNQPQHF	TGTGCCTGGACCCCCGGGGACAGGGCCACTCCATTCCTCAATCAGCCCCAGCATTTT	TRBJ1-5	TRBV30	TRBD1	-
CASSLAARLNTEAFF	TGTGCCAGCAGCTTAGCCGCGAGACTGAACACTGAAGCTTTCTTT	TRBJ1-1	TRBV7-9	-	-
CASQNPKRQGKADTQYF	TGTGCCAGCCAGAACCCCAAACGACAGGGGAAGGCAGATACGCAGTATTTT	TRBJ2-3	TRBV25-1	TRBD1	few
CASSWDSTSYEQYF	TGCGCCAGCAGCTGGGACAGTACCTCCTACGAGCAGTACTTC	TRBJ2-7	TRBV5-1	TRBD1	few
CASSLRGVTLQETQYF	TGTGCCAGCAGCTTGCGTGGAGTAACGCTTCAAGAGACCCAGTACTTC	TRBJ2-5	TRBV5-6	-	-
CASRVDTGAIYGYTF	TGTGCCAGCAGGGTTGACACAGGGGCGATCTATGGCTACACCTTC	TRBJ1-2	TRBV7-2	TRBD1	few
CASGPRGDQPQHF	TGTGCCAGCGGACCCCGCGGGGATCAGCCCCAGCATTTT	TRBJ1-5	TRBV7-9	-	-
CASSSDSAGGYTF	TGTGCCAGCAGCTCGGACAGCGCGGGTGGCTACACCTTC	TRBJ1-2	TRBV11-1	-	-
CASSRDGSSGYTF	TGTGCCAGCAGTCGCGACGGCTCGAGTGGCTACACCTTC	TRBJ1-2	TRBV7-9	-	-
CASSGDRGGYNEQFF	TGTGCCAGCAGCGGGGACAGGGGGGGCTACAATGAGCAGTTCTTC	TRBJ2-1	TRBV2	TRBD1	-
CASGFAVSSYNEQFF	TGTGCCAGCGGTTTCGCAGTAAGCTCCTACAATGAGCAGTTCTTC	TRBJ2-1	TRBV2	-	few
CASSAGTRGYNEQFF	TGTGCCAGCAGCGCCGGAACCAGGGGCTACAATGAGCAGTTCTTC	TRBJ2-1	TRBV9	-	few
CASSRGPQETQYF	TGTGCCAGCTCAAGGGGGCCCCAAGAGACCCAGTACTTC	TRBJ2-5	TRBV18	TRBD1	few
CASSLGPGTDYNEQFF	TGTGCCAGCAGCCTTGGGCCCGGGACAGATTACAATGAGCAGTTCTTC	TRBJ2-1	TRBV9	TRBD1	-
CSVERGVDEQFF	TGCAGCGTTGAAAGAGGGGTAGATGAGCAGTTCTTC	TRBJ2-1	TRBV29-1	-	few
CAWKGASYGYTF	TGTGCCTGGAAGGGGGCGAGCTATGGCTACACCTTC	TRBJ1-2	TRBV30	TRBD1	-
CSGGRGANTEAFF	TGCAGCGGCGGTCGAGGGGCGAACACTGAAGCTTTCTTT	TRBJ1-1	TRBV29-1	-	-
CASLSRTAGEDETQYF	TGCGCCAGCCTTTCCAGGACGGCAGGGGAAGATGAGACCCAGTACTTC	TRBJ2-5	TRBV23-1	-	few
CASSQALRVGGETQYF	TGTGCCAGCAGCCAAGCCCTGAGGGTCGGAGGGGAGACCCAGTACTTC	TRBJ2-5	TRBV4-2	-	few
CSVDPGQGPGYTF	TGCAGCGTTGATCCGGGACAGGGGCCCGGCTACACCTTC	TRBJ1-2	TRBV29-1	TRBD1	-
CASRTQGNSYGYTF	TGTGCCAGCAGAACCCAGGGGAATAGTTATGGCTACACCTTC	TRBJ1-2	TRBV6-1	-	once
CATSTRLAGYSDTQYF	TGTGCCACCAGCACCCGGCTAGCGGGGTATTCAGATACGCAGTATTTT	TRBJ2-3	TRBV15	TRBD2	-
CASSPREGENEQFF	TGTGCCAGCTCACCCCGGGAGGGCGAAAATGAGCAGTTCTTC	TRBJ2-1	TRBV18	TRBD2	few
CASLTGTASTDTQYF	TGTGCCAGCCTTACCGGGACGGCGAGCACAGATACGCAGTATTTT	TRBJ2-3	TRBV28	-	-
CAWSVTRREQFF	TGTGCCTGGAGTGTAACCAGACGGGAGCAGTTCTTC	TRBJ2-1	TRBV30	-	-